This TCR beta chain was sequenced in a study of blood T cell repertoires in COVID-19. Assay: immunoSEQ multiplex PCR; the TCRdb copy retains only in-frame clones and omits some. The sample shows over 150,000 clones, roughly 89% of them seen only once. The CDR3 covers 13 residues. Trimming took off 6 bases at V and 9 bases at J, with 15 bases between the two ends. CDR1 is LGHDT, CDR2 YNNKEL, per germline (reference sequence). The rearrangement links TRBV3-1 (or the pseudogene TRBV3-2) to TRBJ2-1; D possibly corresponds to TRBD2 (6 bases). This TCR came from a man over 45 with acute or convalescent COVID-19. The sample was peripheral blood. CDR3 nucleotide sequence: TGTGCCAGCAGGAGGGATGGAGGGGTTGAGCAGTTCTTC. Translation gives CASRRDGGVEQFF.